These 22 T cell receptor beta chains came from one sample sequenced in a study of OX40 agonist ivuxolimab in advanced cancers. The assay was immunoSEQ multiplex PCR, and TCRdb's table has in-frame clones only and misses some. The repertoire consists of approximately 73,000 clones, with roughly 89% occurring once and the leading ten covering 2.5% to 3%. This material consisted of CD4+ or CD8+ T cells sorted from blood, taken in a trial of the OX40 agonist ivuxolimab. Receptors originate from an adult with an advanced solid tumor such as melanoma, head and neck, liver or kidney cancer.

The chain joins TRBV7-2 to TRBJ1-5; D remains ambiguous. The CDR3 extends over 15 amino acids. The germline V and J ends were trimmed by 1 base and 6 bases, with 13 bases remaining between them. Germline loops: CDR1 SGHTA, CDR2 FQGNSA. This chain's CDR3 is CASSLESGYTQPQHF. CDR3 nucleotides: TGTGCCAGCAGCTTAGAATCGGGGTATACTCAGCCCCAGCATTTT.

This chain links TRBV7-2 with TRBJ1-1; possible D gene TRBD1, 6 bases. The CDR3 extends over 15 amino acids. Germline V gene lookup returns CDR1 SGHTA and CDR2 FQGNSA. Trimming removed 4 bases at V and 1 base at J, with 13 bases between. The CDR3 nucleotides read TGTGCCAGCAGCTCCCAGGGGCGGAGGAACACTGAAGCTTTCTTT. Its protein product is CASSSQGRRNTEAFF.

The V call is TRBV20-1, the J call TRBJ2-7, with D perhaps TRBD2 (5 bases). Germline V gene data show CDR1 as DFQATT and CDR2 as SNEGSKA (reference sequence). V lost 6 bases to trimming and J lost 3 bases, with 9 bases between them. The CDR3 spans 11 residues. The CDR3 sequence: CSADGDYEQYF. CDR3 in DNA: TGCAGTGCCGACGGGGACTACGAGCAGTACTTC.

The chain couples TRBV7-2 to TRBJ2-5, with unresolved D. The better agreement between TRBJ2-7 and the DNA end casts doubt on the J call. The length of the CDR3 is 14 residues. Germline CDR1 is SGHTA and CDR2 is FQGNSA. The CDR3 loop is CASSLIPIPYEQYF. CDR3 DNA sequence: TGTGCCAGCAGCTTAATACCGATACCCTACGAGCAGTACTTC.

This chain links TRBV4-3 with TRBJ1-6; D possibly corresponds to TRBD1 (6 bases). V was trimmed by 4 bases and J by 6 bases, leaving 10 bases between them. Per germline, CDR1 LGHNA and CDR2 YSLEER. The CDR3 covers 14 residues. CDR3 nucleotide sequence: TGCGCCAGCAGCCCAGAGGGGGGTAATTCACCCCTCCACTTT. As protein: CASSPEGGNSPLHF.

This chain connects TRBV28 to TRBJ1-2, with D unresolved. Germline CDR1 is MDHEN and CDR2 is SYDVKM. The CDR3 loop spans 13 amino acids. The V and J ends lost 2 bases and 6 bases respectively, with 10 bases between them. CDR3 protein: CASSLGLTNGYTF. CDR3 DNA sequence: TGTGCCAGCAGTTTAGGATTAACTAATGGCTACACCTTC.

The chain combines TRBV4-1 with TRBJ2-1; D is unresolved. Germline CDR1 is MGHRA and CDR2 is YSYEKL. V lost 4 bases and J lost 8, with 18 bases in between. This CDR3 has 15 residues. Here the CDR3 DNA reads TGCGCCAGCAGCCCTCCTGGGCAGCGAACCGATGAGCAGTTCTTC. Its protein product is CASSPPGQRTDEQFF.

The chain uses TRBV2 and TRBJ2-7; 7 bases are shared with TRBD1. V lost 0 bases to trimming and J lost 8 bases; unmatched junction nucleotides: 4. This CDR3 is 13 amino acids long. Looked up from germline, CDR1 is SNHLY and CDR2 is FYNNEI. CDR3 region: CASSEARDSQQYF. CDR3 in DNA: TGTGCCAGCAGTGAAGCCCGGGACAGCCAGCAGTACTTC.

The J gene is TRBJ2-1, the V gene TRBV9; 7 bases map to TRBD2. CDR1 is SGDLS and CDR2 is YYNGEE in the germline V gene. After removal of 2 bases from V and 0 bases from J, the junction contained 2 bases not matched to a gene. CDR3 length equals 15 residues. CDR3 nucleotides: TGTGCCAGCAGCGTGGGACTACTCTCCTACAATGAGCAGTTCTTC. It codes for CASSVGLLSYNEQFF.

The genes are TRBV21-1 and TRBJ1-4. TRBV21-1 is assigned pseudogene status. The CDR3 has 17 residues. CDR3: CASSKEEGGGEEGKLFF. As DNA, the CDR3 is TGTGCCAGCAGCAAAGAAGAGGGAGGGGGCGAGGAAGGAAAACTGTTTTTT.

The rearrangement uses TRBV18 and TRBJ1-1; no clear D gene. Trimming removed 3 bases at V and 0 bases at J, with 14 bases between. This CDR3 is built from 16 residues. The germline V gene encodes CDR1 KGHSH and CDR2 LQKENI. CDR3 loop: CASSPRGVSMNTEAFF. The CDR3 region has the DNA TGTGCCAGCTCACCGCGCGGTGTCAGCATGAACACTGAAGCTTTCTTT.

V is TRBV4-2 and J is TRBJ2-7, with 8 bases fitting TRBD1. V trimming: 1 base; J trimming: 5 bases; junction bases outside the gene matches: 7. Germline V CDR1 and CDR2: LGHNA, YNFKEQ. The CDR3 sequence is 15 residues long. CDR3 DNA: TGTGCCAGCAGCCAAGGAGGGACAGGAAGCGACGAGCAGTACTTC. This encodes CASSQGGTGSDEQYF.

The CDR3 sequence is CASRLYSSGSYEQYF. The CDR3 DNA is TGTGCCAGCAGACTATACTCTAGCGGTTCCTACGAGCAGTACTTC. The J gene is TRBJ2-7, the V gene TRBV28, with TRBD2 matching 7 bases. Germline values: CDR1 MDHEN, CDR2 SYDVKM. The CDR3 is 15 amino acids. After removal of 6 bases from V and 1 base from J, the junction contained 9 bases not matched to a gene.

Here the CDR3 reads CASSSTGNTGELFF. CDR3 sequence (DNA): TGTGCCAGCAGCTCCACAGGGAATACCGGGGAGCTGTTTTTT. V and J are TRBV7-3 and TRBJ2-2; tentatively, D is TRBD1 (6 bases). Trimming took 4 bases from V and 5 from J, leaving 11 bases between them. Per the germline V gene, CDR1 is SGHTA and CDR2 is FQGTGA. CDR3 size: 14 residues.

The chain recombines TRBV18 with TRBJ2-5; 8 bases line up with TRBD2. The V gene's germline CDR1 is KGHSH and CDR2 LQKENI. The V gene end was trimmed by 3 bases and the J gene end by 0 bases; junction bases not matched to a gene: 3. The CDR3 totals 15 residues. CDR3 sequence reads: CASSPAGGYQETQYF. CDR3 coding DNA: TGTGCCAGCTCACCTGCGGGGGGTTACCAAGAGACCCAGTACTTC.

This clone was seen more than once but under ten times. In nucleotides, the CDR3 is TGCAGCGTTGCGATACAGGACTCCACCGGGGAGCTGTTTTTT. The encoded protein is CSVAIQDSTGELFF. The genes are TRBV29-1 and TRBJ2-2; the D gene could be TRBD1 or TRBD2 (5 bases each). Trimming took 4 bases from V and 4 from J, leaving 13 bases between them. The CDR3 contains 14 residues. Per germline, CDR1 SQVTM and CDR2 ANQGSEA.

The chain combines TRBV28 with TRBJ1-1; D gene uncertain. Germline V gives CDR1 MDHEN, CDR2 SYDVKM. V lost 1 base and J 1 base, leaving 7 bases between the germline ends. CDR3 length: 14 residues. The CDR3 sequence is CASSLSRKNTEAFF. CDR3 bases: TGTGCCAGCAGTTTATCACGGAAGAACACTGAAGCTTTCTTT. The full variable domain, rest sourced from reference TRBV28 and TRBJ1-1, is DVKVTQSSRYLVKRTGEKVFLECVQDMDHENMFWYRQDPGLGLRLIYFSYDVKMKEKGDIPEGYSVSREKKERFSLILESASTNQTSMYLCASSLSRKNTEAFFGQGTRLTVV.

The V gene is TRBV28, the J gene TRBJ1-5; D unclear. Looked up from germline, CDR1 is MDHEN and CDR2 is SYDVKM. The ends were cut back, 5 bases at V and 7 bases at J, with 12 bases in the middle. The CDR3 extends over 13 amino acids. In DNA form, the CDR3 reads TGTGCCAGCAGTGGTAGGACGGAACAGCCCCAGCATTTT. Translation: CASSGRTEQPQHF.

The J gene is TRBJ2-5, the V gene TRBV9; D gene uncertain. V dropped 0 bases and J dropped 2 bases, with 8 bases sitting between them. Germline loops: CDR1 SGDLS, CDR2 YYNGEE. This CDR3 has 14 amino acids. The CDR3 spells CASSVGAEQETQYF. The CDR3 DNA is TGTGCCAGCAGCGTAGGGGCAGAACAAGAGACCCAGTACTTC.

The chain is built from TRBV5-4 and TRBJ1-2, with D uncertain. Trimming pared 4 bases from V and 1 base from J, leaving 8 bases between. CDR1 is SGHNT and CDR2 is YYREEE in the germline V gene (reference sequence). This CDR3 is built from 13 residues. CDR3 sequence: CASSTDLNYGYTF. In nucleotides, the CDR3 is TGTGCCAGCAGCACGGACCTTAACTATGGCTACACCTTC. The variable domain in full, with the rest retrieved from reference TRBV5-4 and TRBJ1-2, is ETGVTQSPTHLIKTRGQQVTLRCSSQSGHNTVSWYQQALGQGPQFIFQYYREEENGRGNFPPRFSGLQFPNYSSELNVNALELDDSALYLCASSTDLNYGYTFGSGTRLTVV.

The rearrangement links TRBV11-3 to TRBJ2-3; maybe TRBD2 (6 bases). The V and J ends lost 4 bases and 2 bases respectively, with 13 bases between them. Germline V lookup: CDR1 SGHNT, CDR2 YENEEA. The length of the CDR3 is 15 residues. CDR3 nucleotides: TGTGCCAGCAGCTACCGCGGGGTGATCACAGATACGCAGTATTTT. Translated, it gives CASSYRGVITDTQYF.

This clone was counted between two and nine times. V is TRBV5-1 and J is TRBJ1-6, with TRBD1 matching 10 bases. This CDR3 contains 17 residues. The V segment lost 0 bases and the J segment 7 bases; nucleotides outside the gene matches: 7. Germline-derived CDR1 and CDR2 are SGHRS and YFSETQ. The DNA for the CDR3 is TGCGCCAGCAGCTTGGCCTGGGGGGGACAGGGGAATTCACCCCTCCACTTT. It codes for CASSLAWGGQGNSPLHF.